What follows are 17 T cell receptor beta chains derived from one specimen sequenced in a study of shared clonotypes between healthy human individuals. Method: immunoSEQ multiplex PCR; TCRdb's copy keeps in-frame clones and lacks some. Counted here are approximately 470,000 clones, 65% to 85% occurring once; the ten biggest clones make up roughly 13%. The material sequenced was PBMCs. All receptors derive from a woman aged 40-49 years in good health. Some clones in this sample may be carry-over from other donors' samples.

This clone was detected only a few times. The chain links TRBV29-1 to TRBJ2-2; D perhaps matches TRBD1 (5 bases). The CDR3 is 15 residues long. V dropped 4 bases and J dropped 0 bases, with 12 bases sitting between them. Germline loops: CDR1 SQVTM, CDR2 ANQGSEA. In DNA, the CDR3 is TGCAGCGTTGGTAAAAGGGGCGCGAACACCGGGGAGCTGTTTTTT. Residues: CSVGKRGANTGELFF.

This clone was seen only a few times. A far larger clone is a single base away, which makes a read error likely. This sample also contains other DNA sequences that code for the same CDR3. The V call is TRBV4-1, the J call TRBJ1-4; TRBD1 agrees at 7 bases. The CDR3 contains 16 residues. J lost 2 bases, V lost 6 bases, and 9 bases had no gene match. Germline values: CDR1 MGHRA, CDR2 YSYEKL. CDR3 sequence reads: CASSQPYRGTNEKLFF. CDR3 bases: TGCGCCAGCAGTCAACCTTACAGGGGCACTAATGAAAAACTGTTTTTT.

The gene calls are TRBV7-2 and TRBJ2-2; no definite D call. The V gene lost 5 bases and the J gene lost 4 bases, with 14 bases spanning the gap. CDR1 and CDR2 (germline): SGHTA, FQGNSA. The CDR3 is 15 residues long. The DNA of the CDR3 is TGTGCCAGCAGCCGCAGATCTGGCAGCACCGGGGAGCTGTTTTTT. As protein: CASSRRSGSTGELFF.

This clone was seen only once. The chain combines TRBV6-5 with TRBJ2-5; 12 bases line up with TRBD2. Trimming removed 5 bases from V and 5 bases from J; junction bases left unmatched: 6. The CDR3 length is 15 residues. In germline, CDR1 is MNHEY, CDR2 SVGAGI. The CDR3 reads CASSKTSGRLETQYF. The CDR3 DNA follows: TGTGCCAGCAGTAAGACTAGCGGGAGACTTGAGACCCAGTACTTC.

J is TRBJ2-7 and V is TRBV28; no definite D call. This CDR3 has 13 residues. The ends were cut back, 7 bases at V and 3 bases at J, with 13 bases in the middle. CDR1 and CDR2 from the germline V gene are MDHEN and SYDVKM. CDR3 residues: CASNRNGIYEQYF. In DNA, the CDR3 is TGTGCCAGCAATAGGAACGGAATCTACGAGCAGTACTTC.

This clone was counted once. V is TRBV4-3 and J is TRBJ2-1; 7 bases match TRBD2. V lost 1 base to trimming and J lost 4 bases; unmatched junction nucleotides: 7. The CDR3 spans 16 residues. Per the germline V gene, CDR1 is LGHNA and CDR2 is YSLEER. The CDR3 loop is CASSQVGREIYNEQFF. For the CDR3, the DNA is TGCGCCAGCAGCCAAGTGGGGAGGGAGATTTACAATGAGCAGTTCTTC.

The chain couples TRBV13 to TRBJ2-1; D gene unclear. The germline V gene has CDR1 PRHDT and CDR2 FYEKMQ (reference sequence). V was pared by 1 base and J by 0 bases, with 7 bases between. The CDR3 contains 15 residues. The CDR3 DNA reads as TGTGCCAGCAGCTTAGTCGGAGCCTCCTACAATGAGCAGTTCTTC. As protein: CASSLVGASYNEQFF.

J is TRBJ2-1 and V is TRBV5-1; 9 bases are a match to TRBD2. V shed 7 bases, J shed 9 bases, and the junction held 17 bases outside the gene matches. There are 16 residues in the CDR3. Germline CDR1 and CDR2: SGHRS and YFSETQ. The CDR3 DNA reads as TGCGCCAGCCAGGGCAGCGGGAGGAACCAATGGGGTGAGCAGTTCTTC. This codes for CASQGSGRNQWGEQFF.

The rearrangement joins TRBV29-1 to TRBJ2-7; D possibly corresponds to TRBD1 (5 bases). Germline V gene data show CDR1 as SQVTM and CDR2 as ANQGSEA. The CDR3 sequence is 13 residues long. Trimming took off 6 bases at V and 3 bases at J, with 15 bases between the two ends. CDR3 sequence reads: CSVGTTANYEQYF. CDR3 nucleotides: TGCAGCGTGGGAACGACAGCAAACTACGAGCAGTACTTC.

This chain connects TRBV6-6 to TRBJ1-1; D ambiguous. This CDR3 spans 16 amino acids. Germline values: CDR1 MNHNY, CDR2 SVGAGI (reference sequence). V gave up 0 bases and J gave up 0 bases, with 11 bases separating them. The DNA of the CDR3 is TGTGCCAGCAGTTACTCCTTCGGGGAGCTGAACACTGAAGCTTTCTTT. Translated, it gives CASSYSFGELNTEAFF.

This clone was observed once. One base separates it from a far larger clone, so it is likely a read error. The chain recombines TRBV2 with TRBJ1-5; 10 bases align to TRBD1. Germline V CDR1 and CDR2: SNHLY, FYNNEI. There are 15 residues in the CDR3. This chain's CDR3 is CACRRGTGAGQPQHF. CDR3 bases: TGTGCCTGCAGACGAGGGACAGGGGCCGGTCAGCCCCAGCATTTT.

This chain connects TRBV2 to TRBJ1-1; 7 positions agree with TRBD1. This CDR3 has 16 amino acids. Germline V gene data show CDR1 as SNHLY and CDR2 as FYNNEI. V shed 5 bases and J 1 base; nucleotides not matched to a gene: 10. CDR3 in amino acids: CASSPPTGKGNTEAFF. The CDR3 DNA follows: TGTGCCAGCAGTCCCCCGACAGGGAAGGGGAACACTGAAGCTTTCTTT. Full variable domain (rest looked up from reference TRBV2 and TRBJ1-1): EPEVTQTPSHQVTQMGQEVILRCVPISNHLYFYWYRQILGQKVEFLVSFYNNEISEKSEIFDDQFSVERPDGSNFTLKIRSTKLEDSAMYFCASSPPTGKGNTEAFFGQGTRLTVV.

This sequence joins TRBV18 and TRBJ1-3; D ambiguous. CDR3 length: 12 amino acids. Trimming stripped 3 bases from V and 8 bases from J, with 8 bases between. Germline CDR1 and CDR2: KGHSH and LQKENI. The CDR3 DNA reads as TGTGCCAGCTCACCCCGGGGAGACACCATATATTTT. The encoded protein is CASSPRGDTIYF.

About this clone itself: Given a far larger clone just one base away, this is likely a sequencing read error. The chain's CDR3 is CSVAAHGYERYF. The CDR3 DNA sequence: TGCAGCGTTGCGGCCCACGGTTACGAGCGGTACTTC. The rearrangement links TRBV29-1 to TRBJ2-7; D not certain. The CDR3 has 12 residues. CDR1 and CDR2 from the germline V gene are SQVTM and ANQGSEA.

The CDR3 protein is CASSPWGGEAKNIQYF. Here the CDR3 DNA reads TGTGCCAGCAGCCCCTGGGGGGGAGAGGCCAAAAACATTCAGTACTTC. This chain links TRBV11-3 with TRBJ2-4; TRBD2 agrees at 7 bases. The germline CDR1 and CDR2 sequences are SGHNT and YENEEA. This CDR3 comprises 16 residues. Trimming at V came to 5 bases and at J to 1 base, leaving 8 bases not matched to a gene. The whole variable domain, remainder taken from reference TRBV11-3 and TRBJ2-4, is EAGVVQSPRYKIIEKKQPVAFWCNPISGHNTLYWYLQNLGQGPELLIRYENEEAVDDSQLPKDRFSAERLKGVDSTLKIQPAELGDSAVYLCASSPWGGEAKNIQYFGAGTRLSVL.

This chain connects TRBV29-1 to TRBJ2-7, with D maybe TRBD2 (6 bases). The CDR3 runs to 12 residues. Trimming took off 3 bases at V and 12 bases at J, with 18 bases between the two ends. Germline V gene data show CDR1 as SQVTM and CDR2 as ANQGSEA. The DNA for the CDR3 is TGCAGCGTTGATGACCCGCACGGGGGACGGTACTTC. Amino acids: CSVDDPHGGRYF.

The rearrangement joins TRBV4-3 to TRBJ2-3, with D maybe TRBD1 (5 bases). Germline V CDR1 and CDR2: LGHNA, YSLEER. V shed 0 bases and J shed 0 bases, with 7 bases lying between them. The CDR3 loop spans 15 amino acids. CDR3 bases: TGCGCCAGCAGCCAAGAGGGGCCTAGCACAGATACGCAGTATTTT. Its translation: CASSQEGPSTDTQYF.